Below, one TCR beta chain is given with its context. Its antigen is undetermined. An end of the junction does not agree with germline; a read error may underlie this. This entry is derived from a study of shared clonotypes between healthy human individuals. Findings and caveats of the study: Only blood was sampled, and tissue TCR repertoires likely differ from blood ones.

CDR3 size: 14 residues. The germline gives CDR1 MNHNS, CDR2 SASEGT. In the original analysis: Filtering was not the same, since immunoSEQ gave junction-only sequences without quality scores. Repertoires were generated with immunoSEQ multiplex PCR, while TCRdb's copy carries only in-frame clones and drops some. That table supplies the V and J calls and clone size; D and trimming were determined from the DNA. The repertoire includes nearly 2 million clones, about 95% of them detected once, and 0.9% to 1.5% sits in the top ten. CD45RO-negative, CCR7-positively selected cells formed the naive CD8 fraction, excluding terminally differentiated effector memory CD45RA+ cells.

Sequencing was done on a sample of naive CD8+ T cells sorted from blood. This sequence originates from a man aged 18 to 30 in good health. The rearrangement links TRBV6-1 to TRBJ2-5; 7 bases match TRBD1. The CDR3 nucleotides read TGTGCCAGCAGGGAAGAAACAGGGGTAGAGACCCAGTACTTC. This gives the protein CASREETGVETQYF.